The table lists the clone carrying this T cell receptor (beta chain) with a few counts. The entry originates in a study of response to subunit inactivated influenza vaccine. TCRdb itself ran the RT-PCR reads through MiXCR, one entry per CDR3 protein. This sample has 500,000 or so distinct CDR3 sequences, with approximately 11% found just once. The sample here was PBMCs from blood, taken about 6 weeks after vaccination. The origin of this receptor is a man in his fifties or sixties who received an inactivated influenza vaccine.

Here the CDR3 reads CASRRTSGGSPYEQYF. The CDR3 DNA reads as TGTGCCAGCAGGAGGACTAGCGGGGGCTCGCCCTACGAGCAGTACTTC. The V gene is TRBV4-2, the J gene TRBJ2-7; 13 bases fit TRBD2. The CDR3 has 16 amino acids. With 6 bases clipped from V and 2 bases from J, the junction kept 7 bases outside the gene matches. Germline loops: CDR1 LGHNA, CDR2 YNFKEQ.